This TCR beta chain was sequenced during a study of lymphopenia after photon versus proton radiotherapy. Worth noting for this clone: Its antigen remains unknown.

CDR3 length: 14 residues. Per germline, CDR1 LNHDA and CDR2 SQIVND (reference sequence). V dropped 6 bases and J dropped 1 base, with 11 bases sitting between them. The data were produced by immunoSEQ multiplex PCR, yet TCRdb's version contains in-frame clones alone and is incomplete. The sample records 35,000 to 40,000 clones, over 75% being singletons. Notes on the study in general: Only patients who died were analyzed for survival; proton advantage is unproven. Post-nadir diversity loss with photons came from oligoclonal expansion, particularly CD8+ Temra cells.

This chain joins TRBV19 and TRBJ2-3; D gene unclear. This clonotype was sampled from a man between 45 and 60 years old with gastric cancer. The starting material was peripheral blood, obtained from a patient treated with photon-based radiotherapy. This CDR3 is CASRDWPRTDTQYF. For the CDR3, the DNA is TGTGCCAGTAGAGACTGGCCTCGCACAGATACGCAGTATTTT.